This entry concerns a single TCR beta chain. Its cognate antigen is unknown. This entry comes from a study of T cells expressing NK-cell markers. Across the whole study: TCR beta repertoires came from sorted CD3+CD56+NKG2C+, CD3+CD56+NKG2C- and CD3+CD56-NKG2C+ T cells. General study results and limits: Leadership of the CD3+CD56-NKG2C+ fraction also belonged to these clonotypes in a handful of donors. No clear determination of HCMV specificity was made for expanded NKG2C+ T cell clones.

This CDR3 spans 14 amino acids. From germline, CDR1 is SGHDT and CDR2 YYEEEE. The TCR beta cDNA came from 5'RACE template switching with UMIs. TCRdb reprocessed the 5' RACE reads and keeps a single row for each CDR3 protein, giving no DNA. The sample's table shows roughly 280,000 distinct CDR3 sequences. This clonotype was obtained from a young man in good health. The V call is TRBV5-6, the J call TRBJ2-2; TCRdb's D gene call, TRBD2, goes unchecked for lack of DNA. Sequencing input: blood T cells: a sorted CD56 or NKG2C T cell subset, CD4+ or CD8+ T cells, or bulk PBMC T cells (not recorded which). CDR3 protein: CASTGLAAGGELFF.